This record concerns one TCR beta chain sequence. No antigen is known for it. The data belong to a study of T cell repertoires in cytomegalovirus infection. About the study: Public TCR beta signatures indicated both CMV infection and matching HLA type. Study-wide findings and caveats: CMV-specific TCR beta clonotypes restricted by HLA-C dominated the ex vivo response.

TCRdb itself ran the reads through MiXCR, one entry per CDR3 protein. Among about 60,000 distinct CDR3 sequences, 25% to 40% were seen once, and the ten largest hold roughly 70%. V dropped 6 bases and J dropped 8 bases, with 20 bases sitting between them. The CDR3 sequence is 15 residues long. Per the germline V gene, CDR1 is LNHDA and CDR2 is SQIVND (reference sequence). The sequenced material came from PBMCs, sequenced either directly or after in vitro stimulation (not recorded which). This clonotype was sampled from a human donor in good health (CMV status not recorded). Some clones in this sample may be carry-over from other donors' samples. The chain recombines TRBV19 with TRBJ1-5; no clear D gene. Written as DNA, the CDR3 is TGTGCCAGTAGCGCTTCAGGATTCGGATCTAAGCCCCAGCATTTT. Translation gives CASSASGFGSKPQHF.